Listed below are T cell receptor beta chains from one sample, sequenced in a study of blood T cell repertoires in COVID-19. The table came from immunoSEQ multiplex PCR; TCRdb's copy has only in-frame clones and leaves some out. The sample consists of about 480,000 clones, 89% of them appearing once. Sample: peripheral blood. The receptors shown here come from a young man with COVID-19, enrolled during active disease. CDR3s include the opening cysteine and the closing phenylalanine or tryptophan. D genes are given only for firm matches. Expanded clones are given a class, and other clones once, few, many or no size at all.

cdr3_length: 13
v_call: TRBV7-3
clone_size: once
d_call: NA
j_call: TRBJ1-6
cdr3_nt: TGTGCCAGCAGCTTAATTCAGGCTTCACCCCTCCACTTT
cdr3_aa: CASSLIQASPLHF

cdr3_length: 15
v_call: TRBV6-1
clone_size: NA
d_call: NA
j_call: TRBJ1-6
cdr3_nt: TGTGCCAGCAGTGAAGGGACAGTGATTAATTCACCCCTCCACTTT
cdr3_aa: CASSEGTVINSPLHF

cdr3_length: 12
v_call: TRBV3-1/TRBV3-2
clone_size: NA
d_call: NA
j_call: TRBJ2-2
cdr3_nt: TGTGCCAGCAGCCAGGGAGCCGGGGAGCTGTTTTTT
cdr3_aa: CASSQGAGELFF

cdr3_length: 15
v_call: TRBV14
clone_size: once
d_call: NA
j_call: TRBJ2-1
cdr3_nt: TGTGCCAGCAGCCCCCTTTGGCCAGCCTACAATGAGCAGTTCTTC
cdr3_aa: CASSPLWPAYNEQFF

cdr3_length: 15
v_call: TRBV3-1/TRBV3-2
clone_size: NA
d_call: NA
j_call: TRBJ2-2
cdr3_nt: TGTGCCAGCAGCCTAGAGACAGGGAACACCGGGGAGCTGTTTTTT
cdr3_aa: CASSLETGNTGELFF

cdr3_length: 15
v_call: TRBV5-4
clone_size: NA
d_call: NA
j_call: TRBJ2-1
cdr3_nt: TGTGCCAGCAGAGATAGCGGAAGCTCCTACAATGAGCAGTTCTTC
cdr3_aa: CASRDSGSSYNEQFF

cdr3_length: 12
v_call: TRBV25-1
clone_size: NA
d_call: NA
j_call: TRBJ2-7
cdr3_nt: TGTGCCAGCAGAAGTAACAGCTACGAGCAGTACTTC
cdr3_aa: CASRSNSYEQYF

cdr3_length: 22
v_call: TRBV2
clone_size: NA
d_call: TRBD2
j_call: TRBJ2-3
cdr3_nt: TGTGCCAGCAGTGAAAAGGGAACCGGGACTAGCGGGACCGTAGCCTTTAGGGTTACGCAGTATTTT
cdr3_aa: CASSEKGTGTSGTVAFRVTQYF

cdr3_length: 12
v_call: TRBV14
clone_size: NA
d_call: NA
j_call: TRBJ2-7
cdr3_nt: TGTGCCAGCAGCGGCGCGGGCTACGAGCAGTACTTC
cdr3_aa: CASSGAGYEQYF

cdr3_length: 16
v_call: TRBV19
clone_size: NA
d_call: TRBD1
j_call: TRBJ2-7
cdr3_nt: TGTGCCAGTAGTGTAGTATTCGGACAGGGGTCCTACGAGCAGTACTTC
cdr3_aa: CASSVVFGQGSYEQYF

cdr3_length: 11
v_call: TRBV29-1
clone_size: once
d_call: NA
j_call: TRBJ1-1
cdr3_nt: TGCAGCGTTAACAGGGCCACTGAAGCTTTCTTT
cdr3_aa: CSVNRATEAFF

cdr3_length: 12
v_call: TRBV15
clone_size: NA
d_call: NA
j_call: TRBJ2-3
cdr3_nt: TGTGCCACCAGCAGAGGGGGAGTTACGCAGTATTTT
cdr3_aa: CATSRGGVTQYF

cdr3_length: 14
v_call: TRBV7-9
clone_size: NA
d_call: TRBD1
j_call: TRBJ1-5
cdr3_nt: TGTGCCAGCGGAGGGACAGGGGGCTTTCAGCCCCAGCATTTT
cdr3_aa: CASGGTGGFQPQHF

cdr3_length: 15
v_call: TRBV9
clone_size: NA
d_call: NA
j_call: TRBJ2-1
cdr3_nt: TGTGCCAGCAGCGTCGGAACGGGGGTCTACAATGAGCAGTTCTTC
cdr3_aa: CASSVGTGVYNEQFF

cdr3_length: 15
v_call: TRBV7-3
clone_size: NA
d_call: TRBD2
j_call: TRBJ2-3
cdr3_nt: TGTGCCAGCAGCTTAGTCGCGGGAGCCACAGATACGCAGTATTTT
cdr3_aa: CASSLVAGATDTQYF

cdr3_length: 12
v_call: TRBV29-1
clone_size: NA
d_call: NA
j_call: TRBJ1-2
cdr3_nt: TGCAGCGGGGGGGCAGGGGCTGGTGGCTACACCTTC
cdr3_aa: CSGGAGAGGYTF

cdr3_length: 14
v_call: TRBV27
clone_size: NA
d_call: TRBD1
j_call: TRBJ1-3
cdr3_nt: TGTGCCAGCCGGGACAGGGGATCTGGAAACACCATATATTTT
cdr3_aa: CASRDRGSGNTIYF

cdr3_length: 12
v_call: TRBV24-1
clone_size: NA
d_call: NA
j_call: TRBJ2-5
cdr3_nt: TGTGCCACCAGTGATAACCGGGGGACCCAGTACTTC
cdr3_aa: CATSDNRGTQYF

cdr3_length: 14
v_call: TRBV7-9
clone_size: NA
d_call: TRBD1
j_call: TRBJ2-7
cdr3_nt: TGTGCCAGCAGCTTGGACAGGCCCCCCTACGAGCAGTACTTC
cdr3_aa: CASSLDRPPYEQYF

cdr3_length: 15
v_call: TRBV7-3
clone_size: NA
d_call: TRBD2
j_call: TRBJ2-3
cdr3_nt: TGTGCCAGCAGGCTAGCGGGAGCGGGTACAGATACGCAGTATTTT
cdr3_aa: CASRLAGAGTDTQYF

cdr3_length: 14
v_call: TRBV11-3
clone_size: NA
d_call: TRBD1
j_call: TRBJ2-5
cdr3_nt: TGTGCCAGCAGCGTCGGGACAGCACAAGAGACCCAGTACTTC
cdr3_aa: CASSVGTAQETQYF

cdr3_length: 15
v_call: TRBV24-1
clone_size: NA
d_call: NA
j_call: TRBJ1-4
cdr3_nt: TGTGCCACCAGTGATTTTTCAGGAGGCGATGAAAAACTGTTTTTT
cdr3_aa: CATSDFSGGDEKLFF

cdr3_length: 13
v_call: TRBV5-6
clone_size: NA
d_call: NA
j_call: TRBJ1-1
cdr3_nt: TGTGCCAGCAGCTTGCGACAGTCTAGTGTAGCTTTCTTT
cdr3_aa: CASSLRQSSVAFF

cdr3_length: 15
v_call: TRBV15
clone_size: NA
d_call: NA
j_call: TRBJ1-5
cdr3_nt: TGTGCCACCAGCAAAATCCAGGGGATCAATCAGCCCCAGCATTTT
cdr3_aa: CATSKIQGINQPQHF

cdr3_length: 16
v_call: TRBV5-1
clone_size: NA
d_call: NA
j_call: TRBJ2-3
cdr3_nt: TGCGCCAGCAGCCCAACCCAGGGCCCCAACACAGATACGCAGTATTTT
cdr3_aa: CASSPTQGPNTDTQYF

cdr3_length: 14
v_call: TRBV29-1
clone_size: once
d_call: NA
j_call: TRBJ2-1
cdr3_nt: TGCAGCGCCCGGGGACAGGAGCGGGGCAATGAGCAGTTCTTC
cdr3_aa: CSARGQERGNEQFF

cdr3_length: 14
v_call: TRBV19
clone_size: NA
d_call: NA
j_call: TRBJ2-2
cdr3_nt: TGTGCCAGTAGCCGGCGGAGGTCGACCGGGGAGCTGTTTTTT
cdr3_aa: CASSRRRSTGELFF

cdr3_length: 13
v_call: TRBV5-5
clone_size: NA
d_call: TRBD1
j_call: TRBJ1-6
cdr3_nt: TGTGCCAGCAGGGGACAGGGGAATTCACCCCTCCACTTT
cdr3_aa: CASRGQGNSPLHF

cdr3_length: 14
v_call: TRBV6-5
clone_size: NA
d_call: NA
j_call: TRBJ2-4
cdr3_nt: TGTGCCAGCAGCCCAGGGTATGCCAAAAACATTCAGTACTTC
cdr3_aa: CASSPGYAKNIQYF